The rows below give T cell receptor beta chains drawn from one sample of a study of regulatory T cells in long-lasting Graves disease. TCRdb used MiXCR to reprocess the multiplex PCR reads, holding one entry per CDR3 protein. The repertoire holds 350,000 to 400,000 distinct CDR3 sequences, with around a sixth as singletons. Material: peripheral blood mononuclear cells (PBMCs), obtained at new diagnosis, from a patient treated with antithyroid drugs. The source of these receptors is a female donor with Graves disease. Each CDR3 is given with its conserved first and last residue. The order of the fields is clone size, J gene, V gene, D gene, CDR3 DNA, CDR3 protein. D genes are given only for firm matches. Rows may omit the clone size; those that give it use once, few, many or a size class.

clone size: many
J gene: TRBJ2-5
V gene: TRBV28
D gene: -
CDR3 DNA: TGTGCCAGCAGTTTACGGGTCACCCAGTACTTC
CDR3 protein: CASSLRVTQYF

clone size: many
J gene: TRBJ2-3
V gene: TRBV3-1
D gene: TRBD2
CDR3 DNA: TGTGCCAGCAGGAAGTTAGCGGGAGGACCAATGACAGATACGCAGTATTTT
CDR3 protein: CASRKLAGGPMTDTQYF

clone size: many
J gene: TRBJ2-7
V gene: TRBV5-1
D gene: -
CDR3 DNA: TGCGCCAGCAGCACCGGATTGGTGGGCTACGAGCAGTACTTC
CDR3 protein: CASSTGLVGYEQYF

clone size: many
J gene: TRBJ1-2
V gene: TRBV2
D gene: -
CDR3 DNA: TGTGCCAGCAGGGGGGACTACGACTATGGCTACACCTTC
CDR3 protein: CASRGDYDYGYTF

clone size: -
J gene: TRBJ2-7
V gene: TRBV7-9
D gene: TRBD1
CDR3 DNA: TGTGCCAGCAGCGAGGGACAGGGGGCACACGAGCAGTACTTC
CDR3 protein: CASSEGQGAHEQYF

clone size: -
J gene: TRBJ2-4
V gene: TRBV5-5
D gene: TRBD1
CDR3 DNA: TGTGCCAGCAGCTTGGGGACAGGGGTGGTACGGAACATTCAGTACTTC
CDR3 protein: CASSLGTGVVRNIQYF

clone size: many
J gene: TRBJ2-7
V gene: TRBV11-2
D gene: -
CDR3 DNA: TGTGCCAGCAGCTTGGGGCAGCTCTCCTACGAGCAGTACTTC
CDR3 protein: CASSLGQLSYEQYF

clone size: many
J gene: TRBJ2-7
V gene: TRBV11-2
D gene: TRBD1
CDR3 DNA: TGTGCCAGCAGCCCGGGACAGGGCCCCTTTGGGCAGTACTTC
CDR3 protein: CASSPGQGPFGQYF

clone size: many
J gene: TRBJ2-3
V gene: TRBV7-2
D gene: -
CDR3 DNA: TGTGCCAGCAGCTTAGTCCTTGGCGCCACAGATACGCAGTATTTT
CDR3 protein: CASSLVLGATDTQYF

clone size: many
J gene: TRBJ2-7
V gene: TRBV15
D gene: -
CDR3 DNA: TGTGCCACCAGCAGAGATCAAACAGGGTTTTACGAGCAGTACTTC
CDR3 protein: CATSRDQTGFYEQYF

clone size: many
J gene: TRBJ1-1
V gene: TRBV12-5
D gene: -
CDR3 DNA: TGTGCTAGTGGTTTGGTACCCAACACTGAAGCTTTCTTT
CDR3 protein: CASGLVPNTEAFF

clone size: many
J gene: TRBJ1-2
V gene: TRBV6-2/TRBV6-3
D gene: -
CDR3 DNA: TGTGCCAGCAGTGTCGGAGTAGGACGGACGTTCTATGGCTACACCTTC
CDR3 protein: CASSVGVGRTFYGYTF

clone size: few
J gene: TRBJ2-7
V gene: TRBV10-2
D gene: TRBD2
CDR3 DNA: TGCGCCAGCAGATCTCCGGGACTAGTCCCCGACGAGCAGTACTTC
CDR3 protein: CASRSPGLVPDEQYF

clone size: many
J gene: TRBJ2-5
V gene: TRBV28
D gene: TRBD2
CDR3 DNA: TGTGCCAGCAGTCCATATGGACTAGGCGCGGAGACCCAGTACTTC
CDR3 protein: CASSPYGLGAETQYF

clone size: many
J gene: TRBJ2-3
V gene: TRBV11-2
D gene: -
CDR3 DNA: TGTGCCAGCAGCTCCCACGCAGGGCGAGGGGTGGATACGCAGTATTTT
CDR3 protein: CASSSHAGRGVDTQYF

clone size: many
J gene: TRBJ1-1
V gene: TRBV28
D gene: TRBD1
CDR3 DNA: TGTGCCAGCATAATCAGGACAGGGGTTGAAACAGAAGCTTTCTTT
CDR3 protein: CASIIRTGVETEAFF

clone size: many
J gene: TRBJ1-2
V gene: TRBV5-1
D gene: TRBD1
CDR3 DNA: TGTGCCAGCAGCTTGAGTGGCGGACAGGGAGGCTATGGCTACACCTTC
CDR3 protein: CASSLSGGQGGYGYTF

clone size: many
J gene: TRBJ2-2
V gene: TRBV24-1
D gene: -
CDR3 DNA: TGTGCCACCAGTGATTCACAGGGTGACAACACCGGGGAGCTGTTTTTT
CDR3 protein: CATSDSQGDNTGELFF

clone size: -
J gene: TRBJ2-3
V gene: TRBV12-3/TRBV12-4
D gene: -
CDR3 DNA: TGTGCCAGCAGGATCGGGGGTTTGGCAGATACGCAGTATTTT
CDR3 protein: CASRIGGLADTQYF

clone size: many
J gene: TRBJ2-1
V gene: TRBV5-1
D gene: -
CDR3 DNA: TGCGCCAGCAGCGACCCCGGGGATTACAATGAGCAGTTCTTC
CDR3 protein: CASSDPGDYNEQFF

clone size: many
J gene: TRBJ1-5
V gene: TRBV6-1
D gene: TRBD1
CDR3 DNA: TGTGCCAGCACTGACAGGGGGCGAGGGTATCAGCCCCAGCATTTT
CDR3 protein: CASTDRGRGYQPQHF

clone size: -
J gene: TRBJ2-2
V gene: TRBV30
D gene: -
CDR3 DNA: TGTGCCTGGAGGAGCGGGCCATCCGTAAGGGACACCGGGGAGCTGTTTTTT
CDR3 protein: CAWRSGPSVRDTGELFF

clone size: many
J gene: TRBJ2-1
V gene: TRBV25-1
D gene: TRBD2
CDR3 DNA: TGTGCCAGCAGTGAATCACTAGCGGGAGGGGTCAATGAGCAGTTCTTC
CDR3 protein: CASSESLAGGVNEQFF

clone size: many
J gene: TRBJ1-2
V gene: TRBV20-1
D gene: TRBD1
CDR3 DNA: TGCAGTGCTTCGACAGGGAACGGCTACACCTTC
CDR3 protein: CSASTGNGYTF

clone size: many
J gene: TRBJ2-1
V gene: TRBV5-1
D gene: -
CDR3 DNA: TGCGCCAGCATCCCAACCCCGGACGAAGCCAATGAGCAGTTCTTC
CDR3 protein: CASIPTPDEANEQFF

clone size: many
J gene: TRBJ2-7
V gene: TRBV7-9
D gene: TRBD2
CDR3 DNA: TGTGCCAGCAGCCGAGGGCCTAGCGGAGGCTCCTACGAGCAGTACTTC
CDR3 protein: CASSRGPSGGSYEQYF

clone size: many
J gene: TRBJ2-3
V gene: TRBV12-3/TRBV12-4
D gene: -
CDR3 DNA: TGTGCCAGCAGTCAGGCTGAAAGCACAGATACGCAGTATTTT
CDR3 protein: CASSQAESTDTQYF

clone size: few
J gene: TRBJ2-5
V gene: TRBV30
D gene: TRBD1
CDR3 DNA: TGTGCCTGGAGCGGGGACAGGGGGGAGACCCAGTACTTC
CDR3 protein: CAWSGDRGETQYF

clone size: many
J gene: TRBJ1-1
V gene: TRBV20-1
D gene: -
CDR3 DNA: TGCAGTGCTAGCCAGCGATATAAAGGACGGACCGGGAGGAACACTGAAGCTTTCTTT
CDR3 protein: CSASQRYKGRTGRNTEAFF

clone size: many
J gene: TRBJ2-7
V gene: TRBV24-1
D gene: -
CDR3 DNA: TGTGCCACCAGTGACGGCCGGGGCGAGCAGTACTTC
CDR3 protein: CATSDGRGEQYF

clone size: many
J gene: TRBJ2-1
V gene: TRBV24-1
D gene: -
CDR3 DNA: TGTGCCACCAGTGGGAGGGGGCCCTCGCGGGGCGATGAGCAGTTCTTC
CDR3 protein: CATSGRGPSRGDEQFF

clone size: -
J gene: TRBJ2-7
V gene: TRBV28
D gene: -
CDR3 DNA: TGTGCCAGCAGGAGGGAGACCTACGAGCAGTACTTC
CDR3 protein: CASRRETYEQYF

clone size: few
J gene: TRBJ2-6
V gene: TRBV12-3/TRBV12-4
D gene: -
CDR3 DNA: TGTGCCGCAGGGTTCTCTGGGGCCAACGTCCTGACTTTC
CDR3 protein: CAAGFSGANVLTF

clone size: -
J gene: TRBJ2-3
V gene: TRBV7-9
D gene: -
CDR3 DNA: TGTGCCAGCAGCCGGTCGGCTGGGGCAGATACGCAGTATTTT
CDR3 protein: CASSRSAGADTQYF

clone size: many
J gene: TRBJ2-3
V gene: TRBV6-4
D gene: -
CDR3 DNA: TGTGCCAGCAGTGAAATTGTGGGCGATTCCACAGATACGCAGTATTTT
CDR3 protein: CASSEIVGDSTDTQYF

clone size: many
J gene: TRBJ2-7
V gene: TRBV9
D gene: TRBD1
CDR3 DNA: TGTGCCAGCAGCGCGGGACAGTTACTCTACGAGCAGTACTTC
CDR3 protein: CASSAGQLLYEQYF

clone size: few
J gene: TRBJ2-1
V gene: TRBV12-3/TRBV12-4
D gene: TRBD2
CDR3 DNA: TGTGCCAGCAGCAGGACTAGCAGGACGTACAATGAGCAGTTCTTC
CDR3 protein: CASSRTSRTYNEQFF

clone size: many
J gene: TRBJ2-7
V gene: TRBV3-1
D gene: TRBD2
CDR3 DNA: TGTGCCAGCAGCCTCTTAGCGGGTAAGGACGAGCAGTACTTC
CDR3 protein: CASSLLAGKDEQYF

clone size: -
J gene: TRBJ1-1
V gene: TRBV5-1
D gene: TRBD1
CDR3 DNA: TGCGCCAGCGGTACTGGGTTGCCGGACAGGGGAAGGAACACTGAAGCTTTCTTT
CDR3 protein: CASGTGLPDRGRNTEAFF

clone size: many
J gene: TRBJ1-5
V gene: TRBV11-3
D gene: -
CDR3 DNA: TGTGCCAGCAGCCCCCAGACAGGTTTGATGATGGAGCCCCAGCATTTT
CDR3 protein: CASSPQTGLMMEPQHF

clone size: many
J gene: TRBJ2-1
V gene: TRBV3-1
D gene: TRBD2
CDR3 DNA: TGTGCCAGCAGCCAGAGACGGACTAGCGGGGGTTCCAATGAGCAGTTCTTC
CDR3 protein: CASSQRRTSGGSNEQFF

clone size: many
J gene: TRBJ1-1
V gene: TRBV28
D gene: -
CDR3 DNA: TGTGCCAGCAGTTTCCTTCTCAGAGACACTGAAGCTTTCTTT
CDR3 protein: CASSFLLRDTEAFF